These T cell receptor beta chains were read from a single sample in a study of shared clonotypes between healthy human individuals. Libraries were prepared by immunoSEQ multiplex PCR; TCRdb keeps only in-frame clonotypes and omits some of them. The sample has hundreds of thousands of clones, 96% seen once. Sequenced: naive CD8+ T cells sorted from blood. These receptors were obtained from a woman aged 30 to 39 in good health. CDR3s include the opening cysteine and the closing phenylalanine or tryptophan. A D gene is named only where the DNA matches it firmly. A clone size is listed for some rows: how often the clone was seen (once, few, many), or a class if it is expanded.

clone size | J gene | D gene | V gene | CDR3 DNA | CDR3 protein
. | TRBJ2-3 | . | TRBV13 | TGTGCCAGCAGCTTGGGTGGGTCAGAAGATACGCAGTATTTT | CASSLGGSEDTQYF
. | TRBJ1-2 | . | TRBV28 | TGTGCCAGCAGCCTAGACCCGGACTATGGCTACACCTTC | CASSLDPDYGYTF
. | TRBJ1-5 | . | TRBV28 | TGTGCCAGCAGTTTTGGCGCCGGCAATCAGCCCCAGCATTTT | CASSFGAGNQPQHF
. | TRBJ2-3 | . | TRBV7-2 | TGTGCCAGCAGCTTAACAGGAGTAGGCGATACGCAGTATTTT | CASSLTGVGDTQYF
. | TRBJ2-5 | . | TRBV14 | TGTGCCAGCAGCCAAGTCCGTGGGGAGACCCAGTACTTC | CASSQVRGETQYF
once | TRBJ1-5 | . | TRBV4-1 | TGCGCCAGCAGCCAAGATAGAGGGAAAGGACAGCCCCAGCATTTT | CASSQDRGKGQPQHF
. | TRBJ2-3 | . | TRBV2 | TGTGCCAGCATTACGGTCCTCTCCACAGATACGCAGTATTTT | CASITVLSTDTQYF
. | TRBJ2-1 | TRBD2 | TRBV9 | TGTGCCAGCAGCCCCGGGACTAGCACATACAATGAGCAGTTCTTC | CASSPGTSTYNEQFF
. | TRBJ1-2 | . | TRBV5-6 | TGTGCCAGCAGTTACCCCGGGACGGTCTATGGCTACACCTTC | CASSYPGTVYGYTF
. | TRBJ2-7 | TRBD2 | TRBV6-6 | TGTGCCAGCAGACCTACTAGCGGGAGATCCCACGAGCAGTACTTC | CASRPTSGRSHEQYF
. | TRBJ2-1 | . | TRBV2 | TGTGCCAGCAGTGAGAAACTAGCTTCCAATGAGCAGTTCTTC | CASSEKLASNEQFF
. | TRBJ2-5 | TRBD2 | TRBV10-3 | TGTGCCATCAGTACACTAGCGGGACAAGAGACCCAGTACTTC | CAISTLAGQETQYF
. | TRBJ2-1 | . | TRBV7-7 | TGTGCCAGCAGCTTATCCCTAGTGAGTTACAATGAGCAGTTCTTC | CASSLSLVSYNEQFF
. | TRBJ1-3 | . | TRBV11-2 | TGTGCCAGCAGCTTAAGCTGGGGATCTACCGGAAACACCATATATTTT | CASSLSWGSTGNTIYF
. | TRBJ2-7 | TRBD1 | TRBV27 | TGTGCCAGCAGTACCCTACAGGGGCGGGAGCAGTACTTC | CASSTLQGREQYF
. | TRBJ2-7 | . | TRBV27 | TGTGCCAGCGGGGTCCATAGAGGCGAGCAGTACTTC | CASGVHRGEQYF